The 16 T cell receptor beta chains reported below all come from one sample, sequenced in a study of CD8 T cells in Susac syndrome. After extraction with the RNeasy kit, about 0.45 to 1 ug of the RNA was reverse transcribed using random hexamers. TCRdb re-derived calls from the immunoSEQ multiplex PCR reads in MiXCR, one entry per CDR3 protein. The sample contains about 160,000 distinct CDR3 sequences, roughly nine tenths of which appear only once. Sequenced material: CD4+ T cells from PBMCs. These receptors were taken from a human donor in good health.

The rearrangement uses TRBV20-1 and TRBJ1-5; D uncertain. Deletions cut 5 bases from V and 2 bases from J, with 13 bases between. Germline V gene lookup returns CDR1 DFQATT and CDR2 SNEGSKA (reference sequence). The CDR3 is made up of 14 amino acids. CDR3 amino acids: CSASPDGRNQPQHF. The DNA for the CDR3 is TGCAGTGCTTCCCCCGACGGACGCAATCAGCCCCAGCATTTT.

The rearrangement uses TRBV7-2 and TRBJ2-6; D gene ambiguous. The V end was cut by 1 base, the J end by 2 bases, with 6 bases between. Looked up from germline, CDR1 is SGHTA and CDR2 is FQGNSA. The length of the CDR3 is 15 residues. The CDR3 sequence: CASSLEGTGANVLTF. CDR3 nucleotide sequence: TGTGCCAGCAGCTTAGAAGGTACTGGGGCCAACGTCCTGACTTTC. The variable domain in full, with the rest retrieved from reference TRBV7-2 and TRBJ2-6, is GAGVSQSPSNKVTEKGKDVELRCDPISGHTALYWYRQSLGQGLEFLIYFQGNSAPDKSGLPSDRFSAERTGGSVSTLTIQRTQQEDSAVYLCASSLEGTGANVLTFGAGSRLTVL.

The chain employs TRBV20-1 and TRBJ1-2; perhaps TRBD1 as D (5 bases). This CDR3 has 13 residues. The V gene lost 5 bases and the J gene lost 0 bases, with 10 bases spanning the gap. CDR1 is DFQATT, CDR2 SNEGSKA, per germline (reference sequence). Here the CDR3 reads CSAGGPTNYGYTF. CDR3 nucleotide sequence: TGCAGTGCTGGGGGACCGACTAACTATGGCTACACCTTC.

The chain has TRBV20-1 and TRBJ1-6; 10 bases line up with TRBD1. This CDR3 comprises 14 residues. The germline V gene has CDR1 DFQATT and CDR2 SNEGSKA (reference sequence). V shed 5 bases and J 4 bases; nucleotides not matched to a gene: 2. CDR3 sequence (DNA): TGCAGTGCTTGGACAGGGGGATATAATTCACCCCTCCACTTT. This gives the protein CSAWTGGYNSPLHF.

The V and J genes are TRBV11-3 and TRBJ2-1; TRBD2 agrees at 7 bases. The CDR3 extends over 16 amino acids. V was pared by 2 bases and J by 2 bases, with 6 bases of the junction left unmatched. The germline gives CDR1 SGHNT, CDR2 YENEEA. The CDR3, as DNA: TGTGCCAGCAGCTTAAACGCGGGAGAGACCTACAATGAGCAGTTCTTC. This translates into CASSLNAGETYNEQFF.

The chain couples TRBV19 to TRBJ1-5; a weak D match, TRBD1 (6 bases). The CDR3 contains 13 residues. Between the trimmed V and J ends, which lost 4 bases and 5 bases, there was a span of 9 bases. Germline CDR1 and CDR2: LNHDA and SQIVND (reference sequence). In DNA, the CDR3 is TGTGCCAGTAGTAGTCAGGGGTATCAGCCCCAGCATTTT. It codes for CASSSQGYQPQHF. Drawing the rest from reference TRBV19 and TRBJ1-5, the complete variable domain is DGGITQSPKYLFRKEGQNVTLSCEQNLNHDAMYWYRQDPGQGLRLIYYSQIVNDFQKGDIAEGYSVSREKKESFPLTVTSAQKNPTAFYLCASSSQGYQPQHFGDGTRLSIL.

This clonotype has just one count. The chain uses TRBV19 and TRBJ1-2, with D uncertain. Germline-derived CDR1 and CDR2 are LNHDA and SQIVND (reference sequence). V lost 7 bases and J 2 bases, leaving 14 bases between the germline ends. The CDR3 spans 14 residues. The CDR3 is CASTRHQANYGYTF. The CDR3 DNA sequence: TGTGCCAGTACCAGACACCAGGCCAACTATGGCTACACCTTC.

CDR3 sequence: CASSSRTANSGNTIYF. CDR3 coding DNA: TGTGCCAGCAGCTCCCGGACAGCGAACTCTGGAAACACCATATATTTT. This chain links TRBV7-2 with TRBJ1-3; TRBD1 might be the D (6 bases). CDR3 length: 16 amino acids. CDR1 SGHTA and CDR2 FQGNSA come from the germline V gene. With 4 bases removed from V and 0 bases from J, the gap between germline ends came to 13 bases.

The genes are TRBV12-3 or TRBV12-4 and TRBJ2-5, with D perhaps matching TRBD1 (6 bases). This CDR3 has 15 amino acids. The V and J ends lost 5 bases and 5 bases respectively, with 18 bases between them. CDR3 in DNA: TGTGCCAGCAGTCTGGGGGCCCAGGGCCGGGAGACCCAGTACTTC. Translating it yields CASSLGAQGRETQYF.

Notes on this clonotype: In this CDR3 the conserved last residue, phenylalanine or tryptophan, is missing, so a read error is likely. The V gene is TRBV7-2, the J gene TRBJ2-7; a weak D match, TRBD2 (5 bases). Trimming took 5 bases from V and 3 from J, leaving 17 bases between them. CDR1 and CDR2 (germline): SGHTA, FQGNSA. The CDR3 is 15 amino acids. Here the CDR3 DNA reads TGTGCCAGCAGCGATACCGGGGTGCTCGGCTACGAGCAGTACTCC. Translating it yields CASSDTGVLGYEQYS.

The chain couples TRBV3-1 to TRBJ2-5; D is uncertain. The CDR3 is 13 residues long. Germline-derived CDR1 and CDR2 are LGHDT and YNNKEL (reference sequence). V lost 4 bases to trimming and J lost 1 base, with 7 bases between them. The CDR3 DNA sequence: TGTGCCAGCAGCCTTCGGCGCCAAGAGACCCAGTACTTC. Translated: CASSLRRQETQYF.

Written as DNA, the CDR3 is TGTGCCAGCAGCGTAGGGCCGTATGGCTACACCTTC. As protein: CASSVGPYGYTF. The chain joins TRBV9 to TRBJ1-2, with D unclear. V was trimmed by 0 bases and J by 5 bases, leaving 5 bases between them. The CDR3 runs to 12 residues. Germline CDR1 is SGDLS and CDR2 is YYNGEE.

The gene calls are TRBV7-2 and TRBJ1-5, with unresolved D. This CDR3 is 16 amino acids long. V was clipped by 5 bases and J by 2 bases, with 16 bases between them. Per the germline V gene, CDR1 is SGHTA and CDR2 is FQGNSA. The CDR3 bases are TGTGCCAGCAGCGGCTTCAGGAGCGGAGGCAATCAGCCCCAGCATTTT. Its translation: CASSGFRSGGNQPQHF.

The chain combines TRBV4-3 with TRBJ1-5, with D unresolved. CDR3 length equals 15 residues. Germline V gene data show CDR1 as LGHNA and CDR2 as YSLEER. V lost 0 bases, J lost 2 bases, and 8 bases lay in between. As DNA, the CDR3 is TGCGCCAGCAGCCAAGATCAAGTGGGCAATCAGCCCCAGCATTTT. This sequence encodes CASSQDQVGNQPQHF.

The genes are TRBV19 and TRBJ2-6, with D maybe TRBD2 (6 bases). This CDR3 has 15 residues. Germline values: CDR1 LNHDA, CDR2 SQIVND (reference sequence). V was shortened by 3 bases and J by 1 base, with 7 bases between the two germline ends. The CDR3 loop is CASSMGTSGANVLTF. The DNA for the CDR3 is TGTGCCAGTAGTATGGGGACTTCTGGGGCCAACGTCCTGACTTTC.

This clonotype was seen a handful of times. The V gene is TRBV12-3 or TRBV12-4, the J gene TRBJ2-3; D assignment may be TRBD1 or TRBD2 (5 bases each). The CDR3 runs to 13 residues. Between the trimmed V and J ends, which lost 3 bases and 2 bases, there was a span of 6 bases. In DNA, the CDR3 is TGTGCCAGCAGTTTGGGACCCACAGATACGCAGTATTTT. Protein product: CASSLGPTDTQYF.